A selection of T cell receptor beta chains follows, all from one sample in a study of Tregs in tolerant kidney transplant recipients. Sequencing used immunoSEQ multiplex PCR; TCRdb keeps in-frame clones, though not all of them. Of about 77,000 clones detected, approximately 98% appear once; the ten largest clones hold approximately 0.52%. The starting material was CD4+ T cells from blood, obtained before the transplant. The receptors originated from a human donor who received a combined kidney and bone marrow transplant. Both conserved end residues are part of each CDR3. D genes are given only for firm matches. Some rows mark clone size as missing; the rest say once, few, many or name a class of expanded clone.

d_call: .; clone_size: .; j_call: TRBJ1-2; v_call: TRBV28; cdr3_aa: CASRAGPAYYGYTF; cdr3_nt: TGTGCCAGCAGGGCAGGGCCGGCTTACTATGGCTACACCTTC
d_call: .; clone_size: once; j_call: TRBJ2-5; v_call: TRBV2; cdr3_aa: CARGGPRRETQYF; cdr3_nt: TGTGCCAGAGGAGGGCCTCGTCGGGAGACCCAGTACTTC
d_call: .; clone_size: .; j_call: TRBJ1-2; v_call: TRBV28; cdr3_aa: CASSLYLGAQGYGYTF; cdr3_nt: TGTGCCAGCAGTTTATATCTGGGGGCGCAGGGCTATGGCTACACCTTC
d_call: .; clone_size: .; j_call: TRBJ2-5; v_call: TRBV11-2; cdr3_aa: CASSLDPSGGYQETQYF; cdr3_nt: TGTGCCAGCAGCTTAGATCCGTCGGGTGGGTACCAAGAGACCCAGTACTTC
d_call: TRBD1; clone_size: .; j_call: TRBJ1-4; v_call: TRBV2; cdr3_aa: CASRPNRGPTNEKLFF; cdr3_nt: TGTGCCAGCAGACCCAACAGGGGGCCTACTAATGAAAAACTGTTTTTT
d_call: TRBD2; clone_size: .; j_call: TRBJ2-3; v_call: TRBV7-3; cdr3_aa: CASSRVRPRGVSSGSLTDTQYF; cdr3_nt: TGTGCCAGCAGCCGGGTTCGTCCTCGGGGGGTTAGTAGCGGGAGTTTGACAGATACGCAGTATTTT
d_call: .; clone_size: .; j_call: TRBJ2-6; v_call: TRBV7-9; cdr3_aa: CASSLGYRESGANVLTF; cdr3_nt: TGTGCCAGCAGCTTAGGGTATCGAGAGTCTGGGGCCAACGTCCTGACTTTC
d_call: .; clone_size: few; j_call: TRBJ1-1; v_call: TRBV6-4; cdr3_aa: CASSDFWQIEAFF; cdr3_nt: TGTGCCAGCAGTGACTTTTGGCAGATTGAAGCTTTCTTT
d_call: .; clone_size: .; j_call: TRBJ1-2; v_call: TRBV11-3; cdr3_aa: CASSSRAVGYGYTF; cdr3_nt: TGTGCCAGCAGCTCCAGGGCGGTCGGCTATGGCTACACCTTC
d_call: .; clone_size: .; j_call: TRBJ2-2; v_call: TRBV5-1; cdr3_aa: CASSSAFSGTGELFF; cdr3_nt: TGCGCCAGCAGCTCGGCTTTTAGCGGTACCGGGGAGCTGTTTTTT
d_call: TRBD1; clone_size: .; j_call: TRBJ1-1; v_call: TRBV28; cdr3_aa: CASSPGTGYSGAFF; cdr3_nt: TGTGCCAGCAGTCCCGGGACAGGGTATTCAGGAGCTTTCTTT
d_call: TRBD2; clone_size: .; j_call: TRBJ2-1; v_call: TRBV7-6; cdr3_aa: CASSLRPSGSSYNEQFF; cdr3_nt: TGTGCCAGCAGCTTAAGGCCTAGCGGGAGCTCCTACAATGAGCAGTTCTTC
d_call: .; clone_size: once; j_call: TRBJ1-1; v_call: TRBV28; cdr3_aa: CASSPGERGEAFF; cdr3_nt: TGTGCCAGCAGCCCAGGGGAGCGGGGTGAAGCTTTCTTT
d_call: TRBD1; clone_size: .; j_call: TRBJ1-2; v_call: TRBV6-5; cdr3_aa: CASTGTGGLLGGYTF; cdr3_nt: TGTGCCAGCACCGGGACAGGGGGATTGTTGGGTGGCTACACCTTC
d_call: TRBD1; clone_size: .; j_call: TRBJ2-7; v_call: TRBV7-9; cdr3_aa: CASSLHGTGSYEQYF; cdr3_nt: TGTGCCAGCAGCTTACATGGGACAGGCTCCTACGAGCAGTACTTC
d_call: .; clone_size: .; j_call: TRBJ2-1; v_call: TRBV9; cdr3_aa: CASSQLAFSINEQFF; cdr3_nt: TGTGCCAGCAGCCAACTAGCTTTTTCGATCAATGAGCAGTTCTTC
d_call: TRBD2; clone_size: .; j_call: TRBJ2-1; v_call: TRBV30; cdr3_aa: CAWSHPAGGYNEQFF; cdr3_nt: TGTGCCTGGAGCCACCCAGCGGGGGGGTACAATGAGCAGTTCTTC
d_call: .; clone_size: .; j_call: TRBJ1-1; v_call: TRBV7-2; cdr3_aa: CASSDLDRLNTEAFF; cdr3_nt: TGTGCCAGCAGCGATCTCGACAGGCTGAACACTGAAGCTTTCTTT
d_call: TRBD2; clone_size: .; j_call: TRBJ2-5; v_call: TRBV19; cdr3_aa: CASTRGGRQETQYF; cdr3_nt: TGTGCCAGTACCCGGGGGGGACGACAAGAGACCCAGTACTTC
d_call: TRBD2; clone_size: .; j_call: TRBJ2-5; v_call: TRBV19; cdr3_aa: CASSESGGWETQYF; cdr3_nt: TGTGCCAGTTCTGAAAGCGGGGGTTGGGAGACCCAGTACTTC
d_call: .; clone_size: .; j_call: TRBJ1-2; v_call: TRBV6-5; cdr3_aa: CASSPGGARGYTF; cdr3_nt: TGTGCCAGCTCCCCCGGGGGGGCTCGGGGCTACACCTTC
d_call: TRBD1; clone_size: .; j_call: TRBJ2-4; v_call: TRBV4-3; cdr3_aa: CASSRATGFQNIQYF; cdr3_nt: TGCGCCAGCAGCCGCGCGACAGGGTTTCAAAACATTCAGTACTTC
d_call: TRBD2; clone_size: .; j_call: TRBJ2-3; v_call: TRBV11-3; cdr3_aa: CASSFRLAGIFSTDTQYF; cdr3_nt: TGTGCCAGCAGCTTTAGACTAGCGGGGATTTTTAGCACAGATACGCAGTATTTT
d_call: .; clone_size: .; j_call: TRBJ2-1; v_call: TRBV18; cdr3_aa: CASSFQRSYNEQFF; cdr3_nt: TGTGCCAGCTCATTTCAACGGTCCTACAATGAGCAGTTCTTC
d_call: .; clone_size: .; j_call: TRBJ2-3; v_call: TRBV7-2; cdr3_aa: CASRAGPDTQYF; cdr3_nt: TGTGCCAGCAGAGCGGGCCCAGATACGCAGTATTTT
d_call: .; clone_size: .; j_call: TRBJ2-3; v_call: TRBV7-2; cdr3_aa: CASSSRGAGRSPDTQYF; cdr3_nt: TGTGCCAGCAGCTCACGGGGGGCGGGGAGATCCCCAGATACGCAGTATTTT
d_call: TRBD2; clone_size: .; j_call: TRBJ2-3; v_call: TRBV5-1; cdr3_aa: CASSSRVAGSTDTQYF; cdr3_nt: TGCGCCAGCAGCTCAAGGGTAGCGGGAAGCACAGATACGCAGTATTTT
d_call: .; clone_size: .; j_call: TRBJ1-3; v_call: TRBV5-1; cdr3_aa: CASSLAGNTIYF; cdr3_nt: TGCGCCAGCAGCTTGGCGGGAAACACCATATATTTT
d_call: TRBD1; clone_size: .; j_call: TRBJ1-6; v_call: TRBV27; cdr3_aa: CATRQGGNSPLHF; cdr3_nt: TGTGCCACCAGACAGGGCGGTAATTCACCCCTCCACTTT
d_call: TRBD1; clone_size: .; j_call: TRBJ2-7; v_call: TRBV10-3; cdr3_aa: CAIREGQGSREQYF; cdr3_nt: TGTGCCATCAGAGAAGGACAGGGCAGTCGCGAGCAGTACTTC
d_call: .; clone_size: .; j_call: TRBJ1-2; v_call: TRBV7-9; cdr3_aa: CASSPRGYGYTF; cdr3_nt: TGTGCCAGCAGCCCCCGGGGGTATGGCTACACCTTC
d_call: .; clone_size: .; j_call: TRBJ1-5; v_call: TRBV19; cdr3_aa: CASSTDSLSGNQPQHF; cdr3_nt: TGTGCCAGTAGTACGGACAGTCTAAGTGGCAATCAGCCCCAGCATTTT
d_call: TRBD1; clone_size: .; j_call: TRBJ1-1; v_call: TRBV5-5; cdr3_aa: CASSLAGRQGAGFF; cdr3_nt: TGTGCCAGCAGCTTGGCCGGCAGGCAGGGGGCGGGTTTCTTT
d_call: .; clone_size: .; j_call: TRBJ2-1; v_call: TRBV30; cdr3_aa: CAWSLDGYNEQFF; cdr3_nt: TGTGCCTGGAGCCTCGACGGGTACAATGAGCAGTTCTTC
d_call: TRBD2; clone_size: .; j_call: TRBJ2-1; v_call: TRBV25-1; cdr3_aa: CASSEKRASGRYEQFF; cdr3_nt: TGTGCCAGCAGTGAGAAGAGGGCTAGCGGGAGGTATGAGCAGTTCTTC
d_call: .; clone_size: .; j_call: TRBJ2-5; v_call: TRBV5-1; cdr3_aa: CASSRLSAEETQYF; cdr3_nt: TGCGCCAGCAGCCGACTGTCAGCCGAAGAGACCCAGTACTTC
d_call: .; clone_size: .; j_call: TRBJ2-1; v_call: TRBV29-1; cdr3_aa: CSVTLGLNEQFF; cdr3_nt: TGCAGCGTTACCCTCGGACTAAATGAGCAGTTCTTC
d_call: TRBD1; clone_size: .; j_call: TRBJ2-5; v_call: TRBV7-2; cdr3_aa: CASSWGQQETQYF; cdr3_nt: TGTGCCAGCAGCTGGGGACAGCAAGAGACCCAGTACTTC
d_call: .; clone_size: .; j_call: TRBJ1-2; v_call: TRBV19; cdr3_aa: CASSLRVNYGYTF; cdr3_nt: TGTGCCAGTAGTCTTCGGGTTAACTATGGCTACACCTTC
d_call: TRBD1; clone_size: .; j_call: TRBJ2-7; v_call: TRBV7-8; cdr3_aa: CASSFGTGGEQYF; cdr3_nt: TGTGCCAGCAGCTTTGGGACAGGGGGAGAGCAGTACTTC
d_call: .; clone_size: .; j_call: TRBJ2-1; v_call: TRBV7-2; cdr3_aa: CASSLVGSANYYNEQFF; cdr3_nt: TGTGCCAGCAGCTTAGTTGGTAGCGCCAATTATTACAATGAGCAGTTCTTC
d_call: TRBD1; clone_size: .; j_call: TRBJ2-3; v_call: TRBV18; cdr3_aa: CASSKRQGLTDTQYF; cdr3_nt: TGTGCCAGCTCAAAAAGACAGGGTCTTACAGATACGCAGTATTTT
d_call: TRBD2; clone_size: .; j_call: TRBJ2-1; v_call: TRBV7-6; cdr3_aa: CASSAISGGHYNEQFF; cdr3_nt: TGTGCCAGCAGCGCAATTAGCGGGGGCCATTACAATGAGCAGTTCTTC
d_call: TRBD1; clone_size: .; j_call: TRBJ1-2; v_call: TRBV2; cdr3_aa: CASSLGQGAYGYTF; cdr3_nt: TGTGCCAGCAGTTTAGGACAGGGTGCGTATGGCTACACCTTC
d_call: .; clone_size: .; j_call: TRBJ2-3; v_call: TRBV2; cdr3_aa: CASSDGIWRDTQYF; cdr3_nt: TGTGCCAGCAGTGACGGTATTTGGAGGGATACGCAGTATTTT
d_call: .; clone_size: .; j_call: TRBJ2-5; v_call: TRBV29-1; cdr3_aa: CSVGQGKETQYF; cdr3_nt: TGCAGCGTTGGTCAGGGGAAAGAGACCCAGTACTTC
d_call: .; clone_size: once; j_call: TRBJ1-1; v_call: TRBV7-9; cdr3_aa: CASSPQIGKSGTEAFF; cdr3_nt: TGTGCCAGCAGTCCTCAGATCGGGAAAAGTGGCACTGAAGCTTTCTTT
d_call: .; clone_size: .; j_call: TRBJ1-4; v_call: TRBV5-4; cdr3_aa: CASSLVGRPNEKLFF; cdr3_nt: TGTGCCAGCAGCTTGGTGGGGAGACCTAATGAAAAACTGTTTTTT
d_call: .; clone_size: .; j_call: TRBJ2-3; v_call: TRBV30; cdr3_aa: CAWSVAASTDTQYF; cdr3_nt: TGTGCCTGGAGTGTAGCGGCTAGCACAGATACGCAGTATTTT
d_call: .; clone_size: .; j_call: TRBJ2-1; v_call: TRBV5-1; cdr3_aa: CASSLYFGMVYEQFF; cdr3_nt: TGCGCCAGCAGCTTGTACTTCGGGATGGTATATGAGCAGTTCTTC
d_call: .; clone_size: .; j_call: TRBJ2-2; v_call: TRBV7-2; cdr3_aa: CASSFIDRKDGELFF; cdr3_nt: TGTGCCAGCAGCTTCATAGACAGGAAGGACGGGGAGCTGTTTTTT
d_call: TRBD1; clone_size: .; j_call: TRBJ1-1; v_call: TRBV25-1; cdr3_aa: CASSDLTQGARAEAFF; cdr3_nt: TGTGCCAGCAGTGACCTCACCCAGGGGGCAAGAGCTGAAGCTTTCTTT
d_call: .; clone_size: .; j_call: TRBJ1-2; v_call: TRBV6-5; cdr3_aa: CASSRAGQSSYGYTF; cdr3_nt: TGTGCCAGCAGTAGGGCGGGCCAGAGTTCCTATGGCTACACCTTC
d_call: .; clone_size: .; j_call: TRBJ1-3; v_call: TRBV18; cdr3_aa: CASSPRFRDGGFSGNTIYF; cdr3_nt: TGTGCCAGCTCACCACGGTTCCGGGATGGTGGGTTTTCTGGAAACACCATATATTTT
d_call: TRBD2; clone_size: .; j_call: TRBJ2-1; v_call: TRBV7-3; cdr3_aa: CASSLLPSGRANEQFF; cdr3_nt: TGTGCCAGCAGCTTACTTCCCAGCGGGAGGGCTAATGAGCAGTTCTTC